This T cell receptor beta chain originates from a study of regulatory T cells in long-lasting Graves disease. General study findings and limits: Persistent disease was associated with favored TRBV28 usage and with favored use of TRBJ1-2 and TRBJ2-5.

Time point defined: newly diagnosed GD, antithyroid drugs for less than 3 months. PBMC-derived RNA was used for the TCR library. Graves' disease diagnosis relied on American Thyroid Association guidelines. Each of the patients was recruited from an endocrinology department situated in Xi'an, China. Peripheral blood, around 9.7 milliliters per patient, was collected in EDTA tubes. HTBI primers from iRepertoire and Arm-PCR of CDR3 regions yielded the TCR beta libraries. TCRdb recomputed calls from the multiplex PCR reads with MiXCR, one row per CDR3 protein. Of under 300,000 distinct CDR3 sequences in the sample, about 19% were seen once. This clonotype was seen repeatedly, ten times or more. Its antigen is unknown. The ends were cut back, 2 bases at V and 0 bases at J, with 10 bases in the middle. CDR1 and CDR2 from the germline V gene are LNHNV and YYDKDF (reference sequence). The CDR3 contains 15 residues.

This TCR came from a female donor with Graves disease. The source was peripheral blood mononuclear cells (PBMCs), collected at new diagnosis, from a patient treated with antithyroid drugs. The V gene is TRBV15, the J gene TRBJ2-5; a possible D gene is TRBD1 (5 bases). The CDR3 DNA is TGTGCCACCAGCAGAATTCAGGGTTACCAAGAGACCCAGTACTTC. This gives the protein CATSRIQGYQETQYF.